Reported below is one T cell receptor (beta chain). Its antigen is not identified. The entry originates in a study of cytomegalovirus exposure and HLA in healthy donors. Overall study context: The 100 to 150 validation repertoires matched the approximately 700 first-cohort repertoires in platform, a later analysis reported. Study observations and caveats: The study flagged approximately 180 TCR beta chains as cytomegalovirus-associated.

Repertoires were generated with immunoSEQ multiplex PCR, while TCRdb's copy carries only in-frame clones and drops some. The table shows approximately 44,000 clones, with 88% occurring only once. Donors came from a validation cohort of over a hundred subjects, distinct from the first 666-subject cohort. There are 15 residues in the CDR3. Trimming took 7 bases from V and 4 from J; bases not matched to a gene: 9. In germline, CDR1 is MNHNS, CDR2 SASEGT. The receptor was isolated from a woman aged 25-40 years in good health and CMV-seronegative. The sequenced sample was PBMCs. The rearrangement uses TRBV6-1 and TRBJ2-7, with TRBD2 identical over 11 bases. The CDR3 region is CASTIPGLAEYEQYF. The CDR3 DNA is TGTGCCAGCACCATACCGGGACTAGCGGAGTACGAGCAGTACTTC.